This T cell receptor (beta chain) was identified in a study of T cell changes during pregnancy in multiple sclerosis (dated by TCRdb to about 2019). A note on the overall study: The study looked at changes in the T cell repertoire across pregnancy in women with multiple sclerosis.

In the germline V gene, CDR1 corresponds to WSHSY and CDR2 to SAAADI. Trimming removed 8 bases from V and 9 bases from J; the gene matches leave 5 bases unexplained. Inclusive of the bounding cysteine and phenylalanine, the CDR3 is 11 residues long. Only the CDR3 DNA is retained, 33 bases long and in frame from the first base. Turning to this clone: Its antigen is not yet known. Base qualities are not recorded, but no much larger clone differs from it by a single base.

Receptors were amplified or captured by the immunoSEQ multiplex PCR assay. Here the immuneACCESS table is served through TCRdb, limited to in-frame sequences with V and J called. Missing clones are a known gap in these copies; in checked studies unresolved V genes cover under half, and the rest lacks a known reason. The sample contains roughly 100,000 clones, roughly nine tenths of them found a single time. 0.8% to 1% of the sample goes to the ten largest clones. The sample in question was peripheral blood, obtained after pregnancy. This chain joins TRBV10-2 to TRBJ2-7; 9 junctional bases match TRBD1. This sequence was found in a female donor with multiple sclerosis, enrolled in a pregnancy study. The nucleotides are TGCGCCAGCGGGGACAGGGATTGGCAGTACTTC. This gives the protein CASGDRDWQYF.